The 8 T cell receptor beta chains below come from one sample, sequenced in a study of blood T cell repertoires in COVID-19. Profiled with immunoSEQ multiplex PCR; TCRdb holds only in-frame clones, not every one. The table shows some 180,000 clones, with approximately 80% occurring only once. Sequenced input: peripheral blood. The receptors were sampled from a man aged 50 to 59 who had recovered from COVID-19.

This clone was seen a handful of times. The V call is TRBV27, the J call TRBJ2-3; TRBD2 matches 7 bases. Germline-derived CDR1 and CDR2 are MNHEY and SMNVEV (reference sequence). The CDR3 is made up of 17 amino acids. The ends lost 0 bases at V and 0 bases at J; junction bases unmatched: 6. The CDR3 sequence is CASSLSITSASTDTQYF. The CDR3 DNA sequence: TGTGCCAGCAGTTTATCGATTACTAGCGCCAGCACAGATACGCAGTATTTT.

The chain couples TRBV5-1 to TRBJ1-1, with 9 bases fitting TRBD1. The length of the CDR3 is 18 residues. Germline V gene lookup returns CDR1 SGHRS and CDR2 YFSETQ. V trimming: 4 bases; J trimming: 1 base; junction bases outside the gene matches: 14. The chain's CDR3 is CASSRGPGTGKGNTEAFF. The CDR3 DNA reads TGCGCCAGCAGCCGAGGTCCCGGGACAGGGAAGGGGAACACTGAAGCTTTCTTT. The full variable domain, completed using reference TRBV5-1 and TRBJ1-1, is KAGVTQTPRYLIKTRGQQVTLSCSPISGHRSVSWYQQTPGQGLQFLFEYFSETQRNKGNFPGRFSGRQFSNSRSEMNVSTLELGDSALYLCASSRGPGTGKGNTEAFFGQGTRLTVV.

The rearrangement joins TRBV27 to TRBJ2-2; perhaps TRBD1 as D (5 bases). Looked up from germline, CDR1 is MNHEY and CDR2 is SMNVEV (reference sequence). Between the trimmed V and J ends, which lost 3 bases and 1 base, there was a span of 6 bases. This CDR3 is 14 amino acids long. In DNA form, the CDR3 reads TGTGCCAGCAGTTTCAGGGAGAACACCGGGGAGCTGTTTTTT. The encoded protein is CASSFRENTGELFF.

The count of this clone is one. CDR3 sequence (DNA): TGTGCCAGCAGTCTCGCGAACACCGGGGAGCTGTTTTTT. It specifies CASSLANTGELFF. J is TRBJ2-2 and V is TRBV27; D unclear. V shed 5 bases and J shed 0 bases, with 4 bases lying between them. CDR1 and CDR2 (germline): MNHEY, SMNVEV (reference sequence). The CDR3 totals 13 residues.

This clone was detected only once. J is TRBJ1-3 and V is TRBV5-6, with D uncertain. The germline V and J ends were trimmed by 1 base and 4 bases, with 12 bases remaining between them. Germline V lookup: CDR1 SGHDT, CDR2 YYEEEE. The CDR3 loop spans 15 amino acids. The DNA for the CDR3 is TGTGCCAGCAGCTTGTTCGACTTACCGGGAAACACCATATATTTT. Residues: CASSLFDLPGNTIYF.

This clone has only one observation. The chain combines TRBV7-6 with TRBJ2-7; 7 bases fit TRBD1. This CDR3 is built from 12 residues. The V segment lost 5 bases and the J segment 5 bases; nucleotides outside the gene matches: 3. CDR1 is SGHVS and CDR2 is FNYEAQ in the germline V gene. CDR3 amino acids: CASSTDRDEQYF. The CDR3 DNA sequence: TGTGCCAGCAGCACTGACAGGGACGAGCAGTACTTC.

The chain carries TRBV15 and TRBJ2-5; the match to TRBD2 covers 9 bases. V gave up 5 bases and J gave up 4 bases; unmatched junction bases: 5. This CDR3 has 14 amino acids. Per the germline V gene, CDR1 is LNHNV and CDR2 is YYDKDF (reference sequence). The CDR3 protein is CATSSRTSVETQYF. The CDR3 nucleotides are TGTGCCACCAGCTCCCGGACTAGCGTAGAGACCCAGTACTTC.

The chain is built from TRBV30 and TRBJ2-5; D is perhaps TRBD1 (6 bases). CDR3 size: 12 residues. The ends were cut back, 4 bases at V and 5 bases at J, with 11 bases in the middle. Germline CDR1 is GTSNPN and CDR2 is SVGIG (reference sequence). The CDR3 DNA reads TGTGCCTGGACAGGGGTTTCGGAGACCCAGTACTTC. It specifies CAWTGVSETQYF.